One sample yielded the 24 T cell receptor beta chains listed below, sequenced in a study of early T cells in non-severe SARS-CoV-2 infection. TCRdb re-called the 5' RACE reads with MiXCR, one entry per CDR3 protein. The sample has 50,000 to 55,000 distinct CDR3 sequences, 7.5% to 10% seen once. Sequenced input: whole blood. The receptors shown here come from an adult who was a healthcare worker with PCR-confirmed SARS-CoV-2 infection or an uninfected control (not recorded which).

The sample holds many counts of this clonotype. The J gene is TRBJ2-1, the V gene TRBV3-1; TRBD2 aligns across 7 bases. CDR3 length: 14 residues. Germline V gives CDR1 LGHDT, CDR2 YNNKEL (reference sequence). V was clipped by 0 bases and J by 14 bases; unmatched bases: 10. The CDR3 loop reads CASSQEGRASSKFF. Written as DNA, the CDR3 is TGTGCCAGCAGCCAAGAGGGGAGGGCGAGCTCGAAGTTCTTC.

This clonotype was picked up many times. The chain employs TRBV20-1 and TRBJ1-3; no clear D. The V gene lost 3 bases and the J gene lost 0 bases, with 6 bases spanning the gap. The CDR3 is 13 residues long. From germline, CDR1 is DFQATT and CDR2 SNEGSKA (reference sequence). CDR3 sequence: CSASSGSGNTIYF. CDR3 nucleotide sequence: TGCAGTGCTAGCTCCGGCTCTGGAAACACCATATATTTT.

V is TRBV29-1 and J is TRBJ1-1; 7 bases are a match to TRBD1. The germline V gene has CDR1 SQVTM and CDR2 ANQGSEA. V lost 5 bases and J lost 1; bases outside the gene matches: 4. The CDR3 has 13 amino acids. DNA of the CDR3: TGCAGCGTTCCGGGACAGTCGAACACTGAAGCTTTCTTT. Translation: CSVPGQSNTEAFF.

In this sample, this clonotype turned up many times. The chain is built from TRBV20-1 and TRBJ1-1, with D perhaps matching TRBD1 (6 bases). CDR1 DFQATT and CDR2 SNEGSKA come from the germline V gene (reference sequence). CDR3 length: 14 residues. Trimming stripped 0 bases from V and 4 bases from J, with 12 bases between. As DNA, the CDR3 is TGCAGTGCTAGAGATCCAGGGGTGCGCACTGAAGCTTTCTTT. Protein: CSARDPGVRTEAFF.

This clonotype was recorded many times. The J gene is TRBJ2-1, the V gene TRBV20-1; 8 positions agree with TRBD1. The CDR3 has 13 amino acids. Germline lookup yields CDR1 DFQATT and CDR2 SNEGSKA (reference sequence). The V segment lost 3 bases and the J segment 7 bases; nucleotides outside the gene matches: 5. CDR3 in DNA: TGCAGTGCTAGCAGGGGGCGCGAAAATGAGCAGTTCTTC. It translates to CSASRGRENEQFF.

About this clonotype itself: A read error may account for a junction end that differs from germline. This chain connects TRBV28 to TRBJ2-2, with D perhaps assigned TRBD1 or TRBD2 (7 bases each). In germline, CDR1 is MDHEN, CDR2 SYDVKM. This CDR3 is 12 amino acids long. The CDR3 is CAGRGGAGELFF. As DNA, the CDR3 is TGTGCCGGCAGGGGGGGAGCCGGGGAGCTGTTTTTT. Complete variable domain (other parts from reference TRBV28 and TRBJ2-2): DVKVTQSSRYLVKRTGEKVFLECVQDMDHENMFWYRQDPGLGLRLIYFSYDVKMKEKGDIPEGYSVSREKKERFSLILESASTNQTSMYLCAGRGGAGELFFGEGSRLTVL.

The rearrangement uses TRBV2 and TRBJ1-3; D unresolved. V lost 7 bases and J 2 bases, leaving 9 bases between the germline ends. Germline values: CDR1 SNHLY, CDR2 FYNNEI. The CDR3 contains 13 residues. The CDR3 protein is CASIGLAGNTIYF. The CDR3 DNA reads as TGTGCCAGCATCGGACTCGCTGGAAACACCATATATTTT.

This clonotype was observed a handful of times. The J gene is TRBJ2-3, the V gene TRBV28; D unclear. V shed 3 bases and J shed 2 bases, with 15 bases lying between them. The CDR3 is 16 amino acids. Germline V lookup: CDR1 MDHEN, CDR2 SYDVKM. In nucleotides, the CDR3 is TGTGCCAGCAGTTTCAGTCCCGGAGAACCCACAGATACGCAGTATTTT. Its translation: CASSFSPGEPTDTQYF.

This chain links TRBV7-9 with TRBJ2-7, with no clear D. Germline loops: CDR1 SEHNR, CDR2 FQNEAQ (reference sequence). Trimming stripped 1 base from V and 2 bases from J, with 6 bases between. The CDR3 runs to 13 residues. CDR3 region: CASSLDFAYEQYF. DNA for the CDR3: TGTGCCAGCAGCTTAGATTTCGCCTACGAGCAGTACTTC.

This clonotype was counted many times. The CDR3 bases are TGTGCCAGCAGCCTCCGTAGTGGGAGAACGCAGTATTTT. Protein sequence: CASSLRSGRTQYF. The chain joins TRBV12-3 or TRBV12-4 to TRBJ2-3, with TRBD2 as a possible D gene (5 bases). Trimming pared 6 bases from V and 9 bases from J, leaving 16 bases between. The CDR3 totals 13 residues.

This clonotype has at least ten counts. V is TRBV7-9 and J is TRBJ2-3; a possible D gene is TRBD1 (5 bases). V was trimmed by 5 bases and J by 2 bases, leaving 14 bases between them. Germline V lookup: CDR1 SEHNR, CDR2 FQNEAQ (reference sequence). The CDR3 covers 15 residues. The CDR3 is CASSPWGSHTDTQYF. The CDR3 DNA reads TGTGCCAGCAGCCCCTGGGGCAGTCACACAGATACGCAGTATTTT.

CDR3 nucleotide sequence: TGTGCCAGCAGCTGGGGGACAGGCGATTCACCCCTCCACTTT. It is translated as CASSWGTGDSPLHF. The genes are TRBV5-6 and TRBJ1-6; TRBD1 aligns across 8 bases. Germline V lookup: CDR1 SGHDT, CDR2 YYEEEE. Trimming removed 3 bases from V and 8 bases from J; junction bases left unmatched: 4. This CDR3 has 14 amino acids. The entire variable domain, with the rest obtained from reference TRBV5-6 and TRBJ1-6, is as follows: DAGVTQSPTHLIKTRGQQVTLRCSPKSGHDTVSWYQQALGQGPQFIFQYYEEEERQRGNFPDRFSGHQFPNYSSELNVNALLLGDSALYLCASSWGTGDSPLHFGNGTRLTVT.

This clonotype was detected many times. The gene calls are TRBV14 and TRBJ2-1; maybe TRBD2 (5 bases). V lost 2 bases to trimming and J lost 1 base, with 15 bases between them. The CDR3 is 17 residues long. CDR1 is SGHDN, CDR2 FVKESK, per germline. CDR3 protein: CASSQLAGGPSYNEQFF. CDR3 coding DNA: TGTGCCAGCAGCCAACTAGCAGGAGGCCCATCCTACAATGAGCAGTTCTTC.

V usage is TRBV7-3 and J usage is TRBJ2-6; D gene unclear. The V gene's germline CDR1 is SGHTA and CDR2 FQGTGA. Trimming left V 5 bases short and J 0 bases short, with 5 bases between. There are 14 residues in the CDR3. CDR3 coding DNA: TGTGCCAGCAGCCCCAGCTCTGGGGCCAACGTCCTGACTTTC. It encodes CASSPSSGANVLTF.

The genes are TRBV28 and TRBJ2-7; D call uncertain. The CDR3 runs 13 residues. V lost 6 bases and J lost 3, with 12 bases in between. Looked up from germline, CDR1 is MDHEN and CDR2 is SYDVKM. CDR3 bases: TGTGCCAGCAGCGGATTCGGCGGCTACGAGCAGTACTTC. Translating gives CASSGFGGYEQYF.

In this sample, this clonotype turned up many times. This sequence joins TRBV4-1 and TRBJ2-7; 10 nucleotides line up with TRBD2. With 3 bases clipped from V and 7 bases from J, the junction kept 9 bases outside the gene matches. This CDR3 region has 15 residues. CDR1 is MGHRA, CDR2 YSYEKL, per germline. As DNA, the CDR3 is TGCGCCAGCAGCCACCCTAGCGGGGGAACTAGAGAGCAGTACTTC. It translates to CASSHPSGGTREQYF.

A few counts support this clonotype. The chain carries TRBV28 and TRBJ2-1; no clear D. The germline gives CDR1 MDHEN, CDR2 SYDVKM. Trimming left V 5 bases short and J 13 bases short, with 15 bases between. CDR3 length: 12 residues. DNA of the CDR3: TGTGCCAGCAGTAATATTAAGGCTTTTCAGTTCTTC. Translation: CASSNIKAFQFF.

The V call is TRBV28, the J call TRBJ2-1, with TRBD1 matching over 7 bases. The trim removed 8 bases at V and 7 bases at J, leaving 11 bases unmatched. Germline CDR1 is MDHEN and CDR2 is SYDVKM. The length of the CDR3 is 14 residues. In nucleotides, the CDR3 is TGTGCCAGCTTTACACGGGACAGCCAAAATGAGCAGTTCTTC. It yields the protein CASFTRDSQNEQFF.

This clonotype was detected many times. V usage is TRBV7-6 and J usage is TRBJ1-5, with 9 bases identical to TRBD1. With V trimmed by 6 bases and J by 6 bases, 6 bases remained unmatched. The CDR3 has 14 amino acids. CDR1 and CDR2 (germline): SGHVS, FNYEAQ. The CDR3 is CASSLSTGGQPQHF. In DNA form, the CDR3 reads TGTGCCAGCAGTCTTTCGACAGGGGGTCAGCCCCAGCATTTT.

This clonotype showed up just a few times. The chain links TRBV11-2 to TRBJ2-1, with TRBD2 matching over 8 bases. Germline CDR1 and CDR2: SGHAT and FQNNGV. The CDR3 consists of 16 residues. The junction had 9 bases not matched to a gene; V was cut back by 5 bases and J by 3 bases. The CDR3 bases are TGTGCCAGCAGCCCCCGGGGTAGCGGGAACTACAATGAGCAGTTCTTC. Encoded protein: CASSPRGSGNYNEQFF.

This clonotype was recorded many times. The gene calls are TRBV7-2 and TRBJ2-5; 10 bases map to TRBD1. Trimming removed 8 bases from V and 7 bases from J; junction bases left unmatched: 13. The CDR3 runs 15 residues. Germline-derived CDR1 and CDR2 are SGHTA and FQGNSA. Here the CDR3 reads CASLPRGQGYRTQYF. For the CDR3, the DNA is TGTGCCAGCCTACCTCGGGGACAGGGGTATCGGACCCAGTACTTC.

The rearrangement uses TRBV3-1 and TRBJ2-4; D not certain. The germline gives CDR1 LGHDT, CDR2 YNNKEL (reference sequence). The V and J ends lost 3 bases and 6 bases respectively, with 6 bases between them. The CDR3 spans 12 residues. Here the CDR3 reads CASSHSGNIQYF. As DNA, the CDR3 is TGTGCCAGCAGCCACAGTGGAAACATTCAGTACTTC. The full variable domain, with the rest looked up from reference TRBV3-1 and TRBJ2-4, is DTAVSQTPKYLVTQMGNDKSIKCEQNLGHDTMYWYKQDSKKFLKIMFSYNNKELIINETVPNRFSPKSPDKAHLNLHINSLELGDSAVYFCASSHSGNIQYFGAGTRLSVL.

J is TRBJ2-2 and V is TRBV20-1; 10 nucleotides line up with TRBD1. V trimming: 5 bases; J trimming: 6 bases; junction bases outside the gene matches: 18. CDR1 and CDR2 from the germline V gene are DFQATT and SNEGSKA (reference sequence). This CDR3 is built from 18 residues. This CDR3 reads CSARINIPGQGRSGELFF. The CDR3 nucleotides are TGCAGTGCTCGAATCAATATCCCGGGACAGGGGCGGTCCGGGGAGCTGTTTTTT.

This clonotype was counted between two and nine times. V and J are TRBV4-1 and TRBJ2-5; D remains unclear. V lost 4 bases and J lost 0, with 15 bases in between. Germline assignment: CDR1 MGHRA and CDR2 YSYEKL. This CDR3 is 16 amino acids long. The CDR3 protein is CASSLPGVRNQETQYF. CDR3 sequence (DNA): TGCGCCAGCAGCCTCCCTGGGGTACGAAACCAAGAGACCCAGTACTTC.